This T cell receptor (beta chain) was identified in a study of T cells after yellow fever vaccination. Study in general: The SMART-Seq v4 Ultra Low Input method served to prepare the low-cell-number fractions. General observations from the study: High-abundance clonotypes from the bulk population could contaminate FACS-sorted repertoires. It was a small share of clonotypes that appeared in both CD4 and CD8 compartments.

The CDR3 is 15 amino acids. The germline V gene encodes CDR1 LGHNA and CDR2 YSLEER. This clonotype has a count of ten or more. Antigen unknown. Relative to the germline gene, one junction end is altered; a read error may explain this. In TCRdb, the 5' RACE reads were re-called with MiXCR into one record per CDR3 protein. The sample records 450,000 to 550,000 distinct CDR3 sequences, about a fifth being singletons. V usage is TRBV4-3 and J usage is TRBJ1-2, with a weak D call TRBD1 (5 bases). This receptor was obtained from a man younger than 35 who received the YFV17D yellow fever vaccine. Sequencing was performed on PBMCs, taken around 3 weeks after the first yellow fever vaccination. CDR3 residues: CASSQVLGGRGGYTF. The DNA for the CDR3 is TGCGCCAGCAGTCAAGTGCTTGGGGGAAGGGGTGGCTACACCTTC.